Shown below are 17 T cell receptor beta chains from a single sample sequenced in a study of blood T cell repertoires in COVID-19. The data were produced by immunoSEQ multiplex PCR, yet TCRdb's version contains in-frame clones alone and is incomplete. Of about 400,000 clones in the sample, around 87% were seen once. Sequencing was performed on peripheral blood. These TCRs come from a human donor in a cohort sampled during active COVID-19.

The V and J genes are TRBV19 and TRBJ1-4; D is undetermined. The CDR3 length is 17 residues. Germline loops: CDR1 LNHDA, CDR2 SQIVND (reference sequence). Trimming took off 6 bases at V and 3 bases at J, with 20 bases between the two ends. CDR3 DNA sequence: TGTGCCAGTAGCTTAATGGGTGGGCCGGAGGCTAATGAAAAACTGTTTTTT. Protein sequence: CASSLMGGPEANEKLFF.

V and J are TRBV10-3 and TRBJ1-3; 7 bases agree with TRBD1. V lost 3 bases, J lost 0 bases, and 8 bases stayed unmatched. This CDR3 comprises 17 residues. Germline lookup yields CDR1 ENHRY and CDR2 SYGVKD. The DNA of the CDR3 is TGTGCCATCAGTGAAACAGGGGCTACACGCTCTGGAAACACCATATATTTT. Its protein is CAISETGATRSGNTIYF.

The chain uses TRBV30 and TRBJ1-1; maybe TRBD1 (6 bases). Trimming removed 7 bases at V and 4 bases at J, with 16 bases between. Germline V lookup: CDR1 GTSNPN, CDR2 SVGIG (reference sequence). The CDR3 sequence is 13 residues long. The CDR3 DNA sequence: TGTGCCTCCTCCTTACAGGGACCCACTGAAGCTTTCTTT. This encodes CASSLQGPTEAFF.

In its sample, this clone was seen a few times. V gene TRBV9 combines with J gene TRBJ1-3; no firm D call. CDR1 SGDLS and CDR2 YYNGEE come from the germline V gene. The length of the CDR3 is 13 residues. Trimming removed 4 bases at V and 4 bases at J, with 9 bases between. CDR3 sequence (DNA): TGTGCCAGCAGCCCAGTAGCGGGAAACACCATATATTTT. This gives the protein CASSPVAGNTIYF. Using reference TRBV9 and TRBJ1-3 for the parts outside the CDR3, the full variable domain is DSGVTQTPKHLITATGQRVTLRCSPRSGDLSVYWYQQSLDQGLQFLIQYYNGEERAKGNILERFSAQQFPDLHSELNLSSLELGDSALYFCASSPVAGNTIYFGEGSWLTVV.

This sequence joins TRBV11-2 and TRBJ1-4; D is undetermined. This CDR3 is built from 17 residues. Trimming removed 5 bases from V and 3 bases from J, with 19 bases in between. The V gene's germline CDR1 is SGHAT and CDR2 FQNNGV. Here the CDR3 DNA reads TGTGCCAGCAGCAAATGGGGAGGGTATAGATCTAATGAAAAACTGTTTTTT. Protein product: CASSKWGGYRSNEKLFF.

The chain carries TRBV12-3 or TRBV12-4 and TRBJ2-1; D uncertain. The CDR3 totals 13 residues. Trimming removed 1 base at V and 10 bases at J, with 11 bases between. The DNA for the CDR3 is TGTGCCAGCAGTTTAGGCGGCGGCCTAGAGCAGTTCTTC. As protein: CASSLGGGLEQFF.

The chain combines TRBV9 with TRBJ2-2; 7 bases align to TRBD1. CDR1 is SGDLS and CDR2 is YYNGEE in the germline V gene. The length of the CDR3 is 16 residues. The trim removed 4 bases at V and 4 bases at J, leaving 10 bases unmatched. The CDR3 spells CASSPIRTGLTGELFF. Written as DNA, the CDR3 is TGTGCCAGCAGCCCGATACGGACAGGTCTCACCGGGGAGCTGTTTTTT. Supplemented by reference TRBV9 and TRBJ2-2, the full variable domain reads DSGVTQTPKHLITATGQRVTLRCSPRSGDLSVYWYQQSLDQGLQFLIQYYNGEERAKGNILERFSAQQFPDLHSELNLSSLELGDSALYFCASSPIRTGLTGELFFGEGSRLTVL.

The V call is TRBV5-5, the J call TRBJ1-1; D remains ambiguous. CDR1 and CDR2 from the germline V gene are SGHKS and YYEKEE (reference sequence). The CDR3 runs 13 residues. Trimming cost V 3 bases and J 1 base, with 7 bases left between them. The CDR3 sequence is CASSSVWNTEAFF. DNA for the CDR3: TGTGCCAGCAGCTCGGTATGGAACACTGAAGCTTTCTTT.

V usage is TRBV7-9 and J usage is TRBJ2-7; 10 nucleotides agree with TRBD1. The CDR3 is 15 amino acids. The J segment lost 3 bases and the V segment lost 5 bases, leaving 7 bases of the junction unmatched. Germline V gene lookup returns CDR1 SEHNR and CDR2 FQNEAQ (reference sequence). The CDR3 spells CASSHPGQGHYEQYF. CDR3 nucleotide sequence: TGTGCCAGCAGCCACCCGGGACAGGGGCACTACGAGCAGTACTTC.

A single count supports this clone. CDR3 sequence reads: CAWSVMATGELFF. The CDR3 DNA is TGTGCCTGGAGTGTAATGGCCACCGGGGAGCTGTTTTTT. V gene TRBV30 combines with J gene TRBJ2-2; D gene ambiguous. Germline V gene sequence: CDR1 GTSNPN, CDR2 SVGIG (reference sequence). CDR3 length: 13 residues. Deletions cut 0 bases from V and 4 bases from J, with 6 bases between.

The rearrangement links TRBV7-2 to TRBJ2-1, with D uncertain. CDR1 is SGHTA, CDR2 FQGNSA, per germline. Trimming stripped 4 bases from V and 5 bases from J, with 3 bases between. The CDR3 sequence is 11 residues long. The CDR3 DNA reads TGTGCCAGCAGCTCTCACAATGAGCAGTTCTTC. It yields the protein CASSSHNEQFF.

This chain joins TRBV10-3 and TRBJ2-1; 12 bases agree with TRBD2. The CDR3 spans 15 residues. V lost 9 bases, J lost 3 bases, and 6 bases stayed unmatched. Germline V gives CDR1 ENHRY, CDR2 SYGVKD. The CDR3 spells CAIGTSGYYYNEQFF. In DNA form, the CDR3 reads TGTGCCATAGGGACTAGCGGGTACTACTACAATGAGCAGTTCTTC.

This clone was found a few times. The chain uses TRBV5-1 and TRBJ1-1; 7 nucleotides align to TRBD1. This CDR3 spans 15 amino acids. V lost 5 bases, J lost 3 bases, and 10 bases stayed unmatched. Germline-derived CDR1 and CDR2 are SGHRS and YFSETQ. The CDR3 coding sequence is TGCGCCAGCAGACATCTCAGCACAGGGGACACTGAAGCTTTCTTT. Amino acids: CASRHLSTGDTEAFF.

The chain has TRBV4-1 and TRBJ2-1; 8 nucleotides agree with TRBD1. V was pared by 1 base and J by 2 bases, with 7 bases of the junction left unmatched. CDR1 and CDR2 from the germline V gene are MGHRA and YSYEKL. The CDR3 has 17 residues. The CDR3: CASSQGGRTGPYNEQFF. For the CDR3, the DNA is TGCGCCAGCAGCCAAGGCGGTCGGACAGGGCCCTACAATGAGCAGTTCTTC.

This chain joins TRBV4-2 and TRBJ2-1; 9 positions agree with TRBD2. The CDR3 has 19 residues. The V gene's germline CDR1 is LGHNA and CDR2 YNFKEQ. V shed 5 bases and J 0 bases; nucleotides not matched to a gene: 14. The CDR3 sequence is CASSSRGAGGPSSYNEQFF. DNA for the CDR3: TGTGCCAGCAGCTCCCGCGGAGCGGGAGGCCCGAGCTCCTACAATGAGCAGTTCTTC.

With regard to this clone: The conserved phenylalanine or tryptophan normally closing the CDR3 is absent here, so this likely arose from a read error. The DNA is left out, because the CDR3 cannot be placed on it with certainty; the CDR3 is given as TCRdb lists it. The rearrangement joins TRBV5-5 to TRBJ1-1. The CDR3 totals 13 residues, both ends included. Germline V gives CDR1 SGHKS, CDR2 YYEKEE (reference sequence). This CDR3 reads CASSPYWEGTGPV.

This rearrangement joins TRBV4-1 to TRBJ1-2, with 8 bases identical to TRBD1. The germline CDR1 and CDR2 sequences are MGHRA and YSYEKL. The CDR3 is 15 residues long. The ends lost 1 base at V and 0 bases at J; junction bases unmatched: 1. The CDR3 protein is CASSQGQGTNYGYTF. Here the CDR3 DNA reads TGCGCCAGCAGCCAAGGACAGGGGACTAACTATGGCTACACCTTC.